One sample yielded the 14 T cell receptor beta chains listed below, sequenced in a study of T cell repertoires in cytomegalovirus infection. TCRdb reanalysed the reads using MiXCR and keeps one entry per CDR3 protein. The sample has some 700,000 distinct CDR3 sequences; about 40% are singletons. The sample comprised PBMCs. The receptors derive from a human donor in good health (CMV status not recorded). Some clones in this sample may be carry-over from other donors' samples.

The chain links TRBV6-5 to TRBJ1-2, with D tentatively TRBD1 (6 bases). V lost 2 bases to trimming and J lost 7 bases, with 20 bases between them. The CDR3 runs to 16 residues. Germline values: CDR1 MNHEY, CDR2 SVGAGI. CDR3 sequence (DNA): TGTGCCAGCAGTTACGACTTCGAGGCAGGGGAGGGTGGCTACACCTTC. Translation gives CASSYDFEAGEGGYTF.

The CDR3 DNA follows: TGCAGTGCTCGACAGGGGGCGAGAGGTGAAGCTTTCTTT. This encodes CSARQGARGEAFF. The chain employs TRBV20-1 and TRBJ1-1; 10 positions agree with TRBD1. The germline V gene encodes CDR1 DFQATT and CDR2 SNEGSKA (reference sequence). This CDR3 comprises 13 residues. Trimming at V came to 5 bases and at J to 7 bases, leaving 7 bases not matched to a gene.

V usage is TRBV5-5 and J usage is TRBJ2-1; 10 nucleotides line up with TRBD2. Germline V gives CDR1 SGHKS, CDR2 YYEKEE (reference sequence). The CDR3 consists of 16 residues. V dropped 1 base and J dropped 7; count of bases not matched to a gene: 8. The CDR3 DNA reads TGTGCCAGCAGCTTGATCCCGAGCGGGGGGGCGAATGAGCAGTTCTTC. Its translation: CASSLIPSGGANEQFF.

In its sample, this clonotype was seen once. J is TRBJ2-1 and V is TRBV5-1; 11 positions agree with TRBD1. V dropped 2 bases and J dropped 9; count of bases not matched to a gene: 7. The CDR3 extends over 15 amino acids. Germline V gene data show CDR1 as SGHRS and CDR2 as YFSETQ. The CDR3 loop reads CASSFTDRGLGEQFF. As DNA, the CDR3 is TGCGCCAGCAGCTTTACGGACAGGGGGCTTGGTGAGCAGTTCTTC.

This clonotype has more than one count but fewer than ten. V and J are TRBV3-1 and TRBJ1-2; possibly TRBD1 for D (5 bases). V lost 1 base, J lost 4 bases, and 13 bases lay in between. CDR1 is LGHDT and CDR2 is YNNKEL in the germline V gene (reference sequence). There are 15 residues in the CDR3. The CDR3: CASSQVPPGRYGYTF. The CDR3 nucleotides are TGTGCCAGCAGCCAAGTTCCTCCAGGGCGCTATGGCTACACCTTC.

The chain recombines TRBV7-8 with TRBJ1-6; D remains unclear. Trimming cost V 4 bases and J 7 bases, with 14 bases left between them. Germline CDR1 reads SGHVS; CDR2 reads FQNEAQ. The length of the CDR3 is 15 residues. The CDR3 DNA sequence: TGTGCCAGCAGCTCGCAGACACTTAAGAATTCACCCCTCCACTTT. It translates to CASSSQTLKNSPLHF. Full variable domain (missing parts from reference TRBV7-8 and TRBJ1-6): GAGVSQSPRYKVAKRGQDVALRCDPISGHVSLFWYQQALGQGPEFLTYFQNEAQLDKSGLPSDRFFAERPEGSVSTLKIQRTQQEDSAVYLCASSSQTLKNSPLHFGNGTRLTVT.

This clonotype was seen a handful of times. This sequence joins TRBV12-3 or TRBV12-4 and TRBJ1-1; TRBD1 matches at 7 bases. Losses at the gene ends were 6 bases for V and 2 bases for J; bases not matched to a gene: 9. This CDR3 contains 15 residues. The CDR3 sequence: CASSRSQGINTEAFF. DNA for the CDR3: TGTGCCAGCAGCCGATCACAGGGGATTAACACTGAAGCTTTCTTT.

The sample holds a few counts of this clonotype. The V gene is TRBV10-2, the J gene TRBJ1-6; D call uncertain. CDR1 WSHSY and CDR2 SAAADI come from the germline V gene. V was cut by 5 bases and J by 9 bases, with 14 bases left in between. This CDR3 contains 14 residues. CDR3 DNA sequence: TGCGCCAGCAGTCAACGGGCCGAGGGTTCACCCCTCCACTTT. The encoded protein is CASSQRAEGSPLHF.

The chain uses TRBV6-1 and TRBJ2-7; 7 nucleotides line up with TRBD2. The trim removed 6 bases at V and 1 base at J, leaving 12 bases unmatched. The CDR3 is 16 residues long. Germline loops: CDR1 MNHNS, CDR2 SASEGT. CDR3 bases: TGTGCCAGCAGCGCATTACCGGGACTAAATTCCTACGAGCAGTACTTC. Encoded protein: CASSALPGLNSYEQYF.

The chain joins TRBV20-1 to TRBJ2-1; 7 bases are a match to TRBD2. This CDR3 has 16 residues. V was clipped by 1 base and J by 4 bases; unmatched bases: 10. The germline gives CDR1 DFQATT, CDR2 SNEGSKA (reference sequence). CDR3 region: CSARATRGGGYNEQFF. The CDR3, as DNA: TGCAGTGCTAGAGCAACGCGTGGCGGGGGATACAATGAGCAGTTCTTC.

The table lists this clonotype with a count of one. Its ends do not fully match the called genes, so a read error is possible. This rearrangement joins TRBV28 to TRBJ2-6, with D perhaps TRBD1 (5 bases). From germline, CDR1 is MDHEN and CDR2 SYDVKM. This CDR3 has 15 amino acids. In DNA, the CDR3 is TGTTCCAGCAGTTTCGGCAGGGCTGGGGCCAACGTCCTTACTTTC. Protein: CSSSFGRAGANVLTF.

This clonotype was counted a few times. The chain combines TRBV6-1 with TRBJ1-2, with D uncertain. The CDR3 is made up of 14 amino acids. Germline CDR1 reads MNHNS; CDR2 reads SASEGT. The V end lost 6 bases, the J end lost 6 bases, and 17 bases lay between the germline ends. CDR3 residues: CASREPTVSDGYTF. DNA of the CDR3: TGTGCCAGCAGGGAACCGACCGTCTCCGATGGCTACACCTTC.

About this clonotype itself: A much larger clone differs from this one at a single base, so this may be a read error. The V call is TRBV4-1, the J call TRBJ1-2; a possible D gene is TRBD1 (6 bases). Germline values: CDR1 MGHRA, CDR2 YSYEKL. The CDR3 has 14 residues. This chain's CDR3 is CASIQGGAHYGYTF. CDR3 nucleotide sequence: TGCGCCAGCATCCAAGGGGGGGCCCACTATGGCTACACCTTC.

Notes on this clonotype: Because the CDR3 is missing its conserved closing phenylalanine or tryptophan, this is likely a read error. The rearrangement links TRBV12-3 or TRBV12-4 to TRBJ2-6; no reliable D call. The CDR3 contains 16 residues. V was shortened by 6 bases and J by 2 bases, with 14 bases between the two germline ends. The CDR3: CASRTEGFPGANVLTL. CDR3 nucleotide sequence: TGTGCCAGCAGGACCGAAGGGTTCCCTGGGGCCAACGTCCTGACTTTA.